The next 9 T cell receptor beta chains were all read from a single sample in a study of PD-L1 blockade in urothelial cancer. Clones were sequenced by immunoSEQ multiplex PCR, and TCRdb holds only the in-frame ones, with some missing. In the table there are under 55,000 clones, around 84% of which are singletons. Noted time point: pretreatment peripheral blood. The source was PBMCs, collected around atezolizumab (anti-PD-L1) treatment. Every receptor here comes from an older man with urothelial cancer.

This clone was detected a few times. The chain employs TRBV20-1 and TRBJ1-1; D is undetermined. V lost 1 base, J lost 7 bases, and 7 bases lay in between. This CDR3 has 11 residues. Germline CDR1 and CDR2: DFQATT and SNEGSKA (reference sequence). The CDR3 region is CSARVRGEAFF. For the CDR3, the DNA is TGCAGTGCTAGAGTGCGGGGTGAAGCTTTCTTT.

The chain employs TRBV5-6 and TRBJ1-2, with 9 bases lining up with TRBD1. The germline V gene encodes CDR1 SGHDT and CDR2 YYEEEE. The CDR3 spans 12 residues. Losses at the gene ends were 8 bases for V and 5 bases for J; bases not matched to a gene: 4. CDR3 sequence: CASSDRGYGYTF. In DNA, the CDR3 is TGTGCCAGTAGCGACAGGGGGTATGGCTACACCTTC.

This rearrangement joins TRBV6-1 to TRBJ2-7; TRBD2 aligns across 9 bases. The CDR3 loop spans 14 amino acids. The ends lost 5 bases at V and 3 bases at J; junction bases unmatched: 5. Germline V gene sequence: CDR1 MNHNS, CDR2 SASEGT. The CDR3 bases are TGTGCCAGCAGTTCGCTAGCGGGGATCTACGAGCAGTACTTC. Protein sequence: CASSSLAGIYEQYF.

The chain combines TRBV5-4 with TRBJ2-7, with TRBD2 matching over 12 bases. V lost 4 bases to trimming and J lost 4 bases; unmatched junction nucleotides: 12. Germline V lookup: CDR1 SGHNT, CDR2 YYREEE (reference sequence). The CDR3 runs to 17 residues. CDR3 residues: CASSRGASGRVTYEQYF. The CDR3 region has the DNA TGTGCCAGCAGCCGCGGGGCTAGCGGGAGGGTGACGTACGAGCAGTACTTC.

The chain employs TRBV27 and TRBJ1-1; tentatively, D is TRBD1 (5 bases). V dropped 6 bases and J dropped 3 bases, with 20 bases sitting between them. The CDR3 sequence is 16 residues long. In germline, CDR1 is MNHEY, CDR2 SMNVEV (reference sequence). The CDR3 sequence is CASSPGTGRGDTEAFF. The CDR3 coding sequence is TGTGCCAGCAGCCCGGGCACGGGACGGGGGGACACTGAAGCTTTCTTT.

The rearrangement uses TRBV11-2 and TRBJ2-1; D not certain. The CDR3 consists of 11 residues. Trimming took off 1 base at V and 8 bases at J, with 3 bases between the two ends. Germline V gene data show CDR1 as SGHAT and CDR2 as FQNNGV. The CDR3 is CASSLAYEQFF. CDR3 DNA sequence: TGTGCCAGCAGCTTAGCGTATGAGCAGTTCTTC.

The chain couples TRBV28 to TRBJ1-3; no reliable D call. The germline V and J ends were trimmed by 2 bases and 3 bases, with 8 bases remaining between them. The V gene's germline CDR1 is MDHEN and CDR2 SYDVKM. This CDR3 comprises 14 residues. In DNA form, the CDR3 reads TGTGCCAGCAGTTTACCCCCGGTTGGAAACACCATATATTTT. Protein: CASSLPPVGNTIYF.

The chain links TRBV14 to TRBJ1-2; a possible D gene is TRBD1 (6 bases). Germline-derived CDR1 and CDR2 are SGHDN and FVKESK. Trimming stripped 5 bases from V and 8 bases from J, with 18 bases between. This CDR3 has 14 residues. CDR3 nucleotide sequence: TGTGCCAGCAGCGCATACAGGGATACGGGCGGCTACACCTTC. Translating gives CASSAYRDTGGYTF.

V is TRBV5-1 and J is TRBJ2-2; 8 bases agree with TRBD2. The germline gives CDR1 SGHRS, CDR2 YFSETQ. This CDR3 is built from 15 residues. Trimming took 4 bases from V and 0 from J; bases not matched to a gene: 2. The CDR3 sequence is CASSPGGANTGELFF. CDR3 coding DNA: TGCGCCAGCAGCCCCGGGGGGGCGAACACCGGGGAGCTGTTTTTT.